Below, 2 T cell receptor beta chains from the same sample are listed, as sequenced in a study of regulatory T cells in long-lasting Graves disease. Combining iRepertoire HTBI primers with Arm-PCR of CDR3 regions, the authors built TCR beta libraries. MiXCR, run by TCRdb on the multiplex PCR reads, gives a single entry per CDR3 protein. The sample lists over 650,000 distinct CDR3 sequences, around 30% occurring once. Time point reported: persistent/refractory GD, antithyroid drugs over 5 years with positive TRAb. From RNA extracted from PBMCs, the TCR library was made. The material was peripheral blood mononuclear cells (PBMCs), obtained when the disease was refractory, from a patient treated with antithyroid drugs. The receptors stem from a female donor with Graves disease.

This clonotype was seen only a few times. The chain joins TRBV12-3 or TRBV12-4 to TRBJ2-1, with 10 bases identical to TRBD2. The CDR3 has 17 amino acids. Trimming took 6 bases from V and 2 from J; bases not matched to a gene: 10. The chain's CDR3 is CASSLTLLAGTYNEQFF. The DNA of the CDR3 is TGTGCCAGCAGCCTAACATTACTAGCGGGAACCTACAATGAGCAGTTCTTC.

This chain links TRBV7-3 with TRBJ1-2, with TRBD1 identical over 8 bases. The CDR3 spans 13 residues. Germline V CDR1 and CDR2: SGHTA, FQGTGA. Trimming removed 2 bases from V and 10 bases from J; junction bases left unmatched: 6. As DNA, the CDR3 is TGTGCCAGCAGCTTACAAGGACAGGGTGTCTACACCTTC. Its protein is CASSLQGQGVYTF.